Shown below are 21 T cell receptor beta chains from a single sample sequenced in a study of blood T cell repertoires in COVID-19. TCRdb's copy holds only in-frame clones and misses some; the assay was immunoSEQ multiplex PCR. This sample has 45,000 to 60,000 clones, with 85% to 90% found just once. The material sequenced was peripheral blood. The receptor source for this set is a human donor with active COVID-19. The donor label of this sample is uncertain.

The J gene is TRBJ2-7, the V gene TRBV2; TRBD2 agrees at 10 bases. Germline CDR1 and CDR2: SNHLY and FYNNEI. The CDR3 loop spans 15 amino acids. Unmatched junction bases numbered 10, after V lost 5 bases and J lost 6 bases. CDR3 residues: CASSPTSGAIGEQYF. CDR3 sequence (DNA): TGTGCCAGCAGTCCTACTAGCGGGGCCATCGGCGAGCAGTACTTC.

This clone was recorded only once. J is TRBJ1-6 and V is TRBV11-1; 10 nucleotides align to TRBD1. CDR3 size: 15 residues. Germline assignment: CDR1 SGHAT and CDR2 FQDESV (reference sequence). V gave up 5 bases and J gave up 9 bases; unmatched junction bases: 7. The CDR3 DNA reads as TGTGCCAGCAGCCCCGGTGGGACAGGGGCTTCACCCCTCCACTTT. The encoded protein is CASSPGGTGASPLHF.

A few counts support this clone. V is TRBV7-2 and J is TRBJ2-7; TRBD2 is a possible D gene (5 bases). This CDR3 spans 13 amino acids. V was trimmed by 3 bases and J by 3 bases, leaving 9 bases between them. Germline values: CDR1 SGHTA, CDR2 FQGNSA. CDR3 in DNA: TGTGCCAGCAGCTTCGGGGTCTTCTACGAGCAGTACTTC. Translated, it gives CASSFGVFYEQYF.

J is TRBJ2-3 and V is TRBV6-2 or TRBV6-3; 11 bases match TRBD2. The CDR3 sequence is 17 residues long. Germline V gives CDR1 MNHEY, CDR2 SVGEGT. After removal of 0 bases from V and 6 bases from J, the junction contained 8 bases not matched to a gene. The CDR3 DNA sequence: TGTGCCAGCAGTTACTCCCGTAGCGGGAGGGTAGCGGATACGCAGTATTTT. Translation gives CASSYSRSGRVADTQYF.

V and J are TRBV5-1 and TRBJ1-4; D is unresolved. V shed 2 bases and J shed 3 bases, with 8 bases lying between them. The germline gives CDR1 SGHRS, CDR2 YFSETQ. The CDR3 covers 14 residues. CDR3 region: CASSLKTANEKLFF. For the CDR3, the DNA is TGCGCCAGCAGCTTAAAAACAGCTAATGAAAAACTGTTTTTT.

This clone has only one observation. The V gene is TRBV21-1, the J gene TRBJ1-5; the D call of TRBD1 is as the table states it, not checked on the DNA. TRBV21-1 is tagged as a pseudogene. This CDR3 region has 15 residues. The CDR3 DNA reads TGTGCCAGCAGCAAAGTTTGTCAGAGCAATCAGCCCCAGCATTTT. It specifies CASSKVCQSNQPQHF.

The chain combines TRBV5-6 with TRBJ2-5; tentatively, D is TRBD1 (6 bases). The germline gives CDR1 SGHDT, CDR2 YYEEEE. The CDR3 is 13 amino acids. V dropped 4 bases and J dropped 7 bases, with 14 bases sitting between them. CDR3 protein: CASSRDRLATQYF. The CDR3 nucleotides are TGTGCCAGCAGCCGCGACAGGTTGGCGACCCAGTACTTC.

V and J are TRBV3-1 (or the pseudogene TRBV3-2) and TRBJ1-5, with a weak D call TRBD1 (6 bases). Germline V gene data show CDR1 as LGHDT and CDR2 as YNNKEL (reference sequence). Trimming pared 2 bases from V and 6 bases from J, leaving 11 bases between. There are 14 residues in the CDR3. The CDR3 nucleotides read TGTGCCAGCAGCCAAACGAACAGGGCTCAGCCCCAGCATTTT. It yields the protein CASSQTNRAQPQHF.

This clone came up once. The rearrangement joins TRBV12-3 or TRBV12-4 to TRBJ1-1; D may be TRBD1 (5 bases). CDR3 length: 13 residues. Trimming cost V 7 bases and J 6 bases, with 15 bases left between them. The CDR3 sequence: CASTLLRGAEAFF. CDR3 sequence (DNA): TGTGCCAGCACCCTACTCCGGGGGGCTGAAGCTTTCTTT.

The chain uses TRBV6-5 and TRBJ1-1, with 10 positions matching TRBD1. The trim removed 7 bases at V and 5 bases at J, leaving 4 bases unmatched. CDR3 length: 13 amino acids. CDR1 is MNHEY, CDR2 SVGAGI, per germline. In DNA, the CDR3 is TGTGCCAGCATCCGGACAGGGGGGACTGAAGCTTTCTTT. Encoded protein: CASIRTGGTEAFF.

This chain uses TRBV2 with TRBJ1-1; D perhaps matches TRBD1 (6 bases). The CDR3 extends over 13 amino acids. Germline values: CDR1 SNHLY, CDR2 FYNNEI. V was clipped by 5 bases and J by 1 base, with 8 bases between them. CDR3 residues: CASSSGENTEAFF. For the CDR3, the DNA is TGTGCCAGCAGTTCAGGGGAGAACACTGAAGCTTTCTTT.

The chain has TRBV18 and TRBJ2-2; D perhaps matches TRBD1 (5 bases). CDR1 and CDR2 (germline): KGHSH, LQKENI. The length of the CDR3 is 15 residues. Trimming removed 3 bases at V and 2 bases at J, with 10 bases between. DNA for the CDR3: TGTGCCAGCTCACCCCAGGGAATCAACACCGGGGAGCTGTTTTTT. It translates to CASSPQGINTGELFF.

This sequence joins TRBV29-1 and TRBJ2-1; a possible D gene is TRBD1 (6 bases). V shed 6 bases and J shed 7 bases, with 10 bases lying between them. The CDR3 is made up of 11 amino acids. The germline V gene encodes CDR1 SQVTM and CDR2 ANQGSEA. The CDR3 sequence is CSVRRGNEQFF. The DNA of the CDR3 is TGCAGCGTCCGAAGGGGGAATGAGCAGTTCTTC.

The chain uses TRBV9 and TRBJ2-7; TRBD1 matches at 9 bases. V trimming: 5 bases; J trimming: 0 bases; junction bases outside the gene matches: 12. The CDR3 contains 17 residues. Germline V CDR1 and CDR2: SGDLS, YYNGEE. DNA for the CDR3: TGTGCCAGCAGGGGGGGAGAGGGACAGGGAAGCTCCTACGAGCAGTACTTC. Encoded protein: CASRGGEGQGSSYEQYF.

This clone was seen just once. The DNA for the CDR3 is TGCAGCGCGCTCTGGGACAGCCCTGAAAAACTGTTTTTT. It translates to CSALWDSPEKLFF. The V and J genes are TRBV29-1 and TRBJ1-4; 7 bases line up with TRBD1. The CDR3 consists of 13 residues. Trimming cost V 7 bases and J 7 bases; bases outside gene matches: 9. Germline lookup yields CDR1 SQVTM and CDR2 ANQGSEA. Full variable domain (outside the CDR3, taken from reference TRBV29-1 and TRBJ1-4): SAVISQKPSRDICQRGTSLTIQCQVDSQVTMMFWYRQQPGQSLTLIATANQGSEATYESGFVIDKFPISRPNLTFSTLTVSNMSPEDSSIYLCSALWDSPEKLFFGSGTQLSVL.

The gene calls are TRBV18 and TRBJ2-2, with 9 bases fitting TRBD1. From germline, CDR1 is KGHSH and CDR2 LQKENI. The CDR3 totals 17 residues. V was pared by 3 bases and J by 4 bases, with 9 bases of the junction left unmatched. CDR3 in DNA: TGTGCCAGCTCACCCTTACCATTGACAGGGGGCACCGGGGAGCTGTTTTTT. Translated: CASSPLPLTGGTGELFF.

The rearrangement joins TRBV6-2 or TRBV6-3 to TRBJ2-7; D perhaps matches TRBD2 (6 bases). The germline V and J ends were trimmed by 6 bases and 0 bases, with 15 bases remaining between them. Per the germline V gene, CDR1 is MNHEY and CDR2 is SVGEGT. The CDR3 runs to 15 residues. CDR3 in DNA: TGTGCCAGCAGCAGAATAGCGGATAGCTCCTACGAGCAGTACTTC. Amino acid sequence: CASSRIADSSYEQYF.

The V call is TRBV5-6, the J call TRBJ2-5; 8 bases are shared with TRBD2. Germline-derived CDR1 and CDR2 are SGHDT and YYEEEE. J was trimmed by 4 bases and V by 4 bases; bases with no gene match: 6. This CDR3 has 14 residues. The CDR3 DNA reads TGTGCCAGCAGCGACGGGAGGGCTTTAGAGACCCAGTACTTC. Its protein is CASSDGRALETQYF.

The V and J genes are TRBV11-3 and TRBJ1-3, with D hard to call. The CDR3 sequence is 15 residues long. Trimming removed 2 bases at V and 0 bases at J, with 8 bases between. Germline lookup yields CDR1 SGHNT and CDR2 YENEEA. This CDR3 reads CASSLTGSSGNTIYF. The CDR3 DNA reads TGTGCCAGCAGCTTAACGGGGAGCTCTGGAAACACCATATATTTT.

V and J are TRBV27 and TRBJ2-7; TRBD1 matches 11 bases. Looked up from germline, CDR1 is MNHEY and CDR2 is SMNVEV (reference sequence). The CDR3 totals 16 residues. J lost 7 bases, V lost 3 bases, and 11 bases had no gene match. The CDR3 here is CASSFTWTGGLWEQYF. DNA for the CDR3: TGTGCCAGCAGTTTTACGTGGACAGGGGGCCTTTGGGAGCAGTACTTC.

This chain connects TRBV11-2 to TRBJ1-1, with D hard to call. The CDR3 is made up of 16 amino acids. Germline assignment: CDR1 SGHAT and CDR2 FQNNGV. Trimming pared 1 base from V and 2 bases from J, leaving 14 bases between. CDR3 bases: TGTGCCAGCAGCTTAGTAGGTGGCAGGCAAAACACTGAAGCTTTCTTT. It codes for CASSLVGGRQNTEAFF.